The sequence of this T cell receptor beta chain was determined in a study of blood T cell repertoires in COVID-19. Study background: In each case, the material was cDNA or gDNA derived from T cells, B-cell-depleted T cells, or PBMCs.

With 6 bases removed from V and 7 bases from J, the gap between germline ends came to 18 bases. The germline V gene encodes CDR1 SNHLY and CDR2 FYNNEI. CDR3 length: 14 residues. Measured with immunoSEQ multiplex PCR; TCRdb has only the in-frame clones, and not every one. The table records 270,000 or so clones, nearly 90% of them present only once. This sequence joins TRBV2 and TRBJ1-1, with D maybe TRBD1 (6 bases). The receptor's source is a woman aged 60-75 years with COVID-19, enrolled during active disease. The source material was peripheral blood. Here the CDR3 DNA reads TGTGCCAGCAGCTTAAACTGGGGAGGGGGTGAAGCTTTCTTT. This encodes CASSLNWGGGEAFF.